The source of this TCR beta chain is a study of shared clonotypes between healthy human individuals. The study's findings and limits: Researchers found naive subsets generally carried larger estimated richness than memory subsets. The naive CD4 repertoires of four donors were compared, and approximately 5% of clonotypes were shared. Few donors restricted represented genetic and exposure-history diversity.

Healthy and HIV-negative, the adult donors had no recent acute infections or vaccinations. Remarks on this clone: Its target is not known.

The CDR3 covers 14 residues. CDR1 is KGHSH, CDR2 LQKENI, per germline. Trimming cost V 2 bases and J 8 bases; bases outside gene matches: 6. Generated by immunoSEQ multiplex PCR, the TCRdb table keeps only in-frame clones and is missing some. The sample includes about a million clones, roughly 77% seen only once; the top ten take more than 0.85%. The receptor comes from a man younger than 35 in good health. Some clones in this sample may be carry-over from other donors' samples. The V and J genes are TRBV18 and TRBJ1-2; 9 bases line up with TRBD1. What was sequenced was memory CD4+ T cells from PBMCs. Subset reported: CD45RA-negative fraction. CDR3 loop: CASSPEQGAGGYTF. CDR3 in DNA: TGTGCCAGCTCACCAGAACAGGGGGCGGGCGGCTACACCTTC.